Listed below are T cell receptor beta chains from one sample, sequenced in a study of cytomegalovirus exposure and HLA in healthy donors. Assay: immunoSEQ multiplex PCR; the TCRdb copy retains only in-frame clones and omits some. This sample has under 200,000 clones, with 82% found just once. The sequencing sample was made of PBMCs. The receptors originated from a girl aged 2-10 years in good health and CMV-seropositive. Both conserved end residues are part of each CDR3. D genes are given only for firm matches. The size of a clone is reported for some rows only, either as once, few or many, or as a class for expanded clones.

J: TRBJ2-7; D: TRBD2; V: TRBV18; size: .; DNA: TGTGCCAGCTCCGAGACTAGCGGAACCTCGTACGAGCAGTACTTC; CDR3: CASSETSGTSYEQYF
J: TRBJ2-3; D: TRBD1; V: TRBV6-5; size: .; DNA: TGTGCCAGCAGGCGACAGGGTGGGGGAGATACGCAGTATTTT; CDR3: CASRRQGGGDTQYF
J: TRBJ2-5; D: .; V: TRBV10-3; size: .; DNA: TGTGCCATCAGTGAGTCTCGGTCAGGGCGTCGTGAGACCCAGTACTTC; CDR3: CAISESRSGRRETQYF
J: TRBJ2-2; D: TRBD2; V: TRBV6-4; size: .; DNA: TGTGCCAGCAGTGAGGCGGGAGGGGACACCGGGGAGCTGTTTTTT; CDR3: CASSEAGGDTGELFF
J: TRBJ1-2; D: .; V: TRBV27; size: few; DNA: TGTGCCAGCAGTCCGGGTCCGTATGGCTACACCTTC; CDR3: CASSPGPYGYTF
J: TRBJ2-6; D: .; V: TRBV13; size: .; DNA: TGTGCCAGCAGCTTAGCAGGAAACTCTGGGGCCAACGTCCTGACTTTC; CDR3: CASSLAGNSGANVLTF
J: TRBJ1-1; D: TRBD1; V: TRBV19; size: .; DNA: TGTGCCAGTAGTCCCCTCAGGGGGCGATGGAACACTGAAGCTTTCTTT; CDR3: CASSPLRGRWNTEAFF
J: TRBJ2-3; D: .; V: TRBV2; size: .; DNA: TGTGCCAGCCGAATCCGGAGGCTTTCCTCTCCCACAGATACGCAGTATTTT; CDR3: CASRIRRLSSPTDTQYF
J: TRBJ2-1; D: TRBD2; V: TRBV29-1; size: .; DNA: TGCAGCGGGAAAGGGACTAGCTCGTACAATGAGCAGTTCTTC; CDR3: CSGKGTSSYNEQFF
J: TRBJ1-2; D: .; V: TRBV6-6; size: once; DNA: TGTGCCAGCAGTTCGGCCGGGGGGCGTAATGGCTACACCTTC; CDR3: CASSSAGGRNGYTF
J: TRBJ2-3; D: TRBD2; V: TRBV11-3; size: .; DNA: TGTGCCAGCAGCTTAGGAGCGGGACGCACAGATACGCAGTATTTT; CDR3: CASSLGAGRTDTQYF
J: TRBJ2-7; D: .; V: TRBV19; size: once; DNA: TGTGCCAGTAGTAAGGCGGTCTCCTACGAGCAGTACTTC; CDR3: CASSKAVSYEQYF
J: TRBJ2-7; D: TRBD2; V: TRBV28; size: .; DNA: TGTGCCAGCAGCTCACCGGGACTAGCTATCTACGAGCAGTACTTC; CDR3: CASSSPGLAIYEQYF
J: TRBJ2-5; D: .; V: TRBV19; size: .; DNA: TGTGCCAGCCGACGGGACTGGGGAACAGAGACCCAGTACTTC; CDR3: CASRRDWGTETQYF
J: TRBJ1-2; D: .; V: TRBV28; size: .; DNA: TGTGCCAGCAGCCTGAAGGCAGGGATCCTCAATGGCTACACCTTC; CDR3: CASSLKAGILNGYTF
J: TRBJ1-5; D: TRBD1; V: TRBV6-5; size: .; DNA: TGTGCCAGCAAGGGGCAGGGGGTTAATCAGCCCCAGCATTTT; CDR3: CASKGQGVNQPQHF
J: TRBJ2-2; D: .; V: TRBV11-3; size: once; DNA: TGTGCCAGCAGCTTGAGCGGGCCAGCCGGGGAGCTGTTTTTT; CDR3: CASSLSGPAGELFF
J: TRBJ2-1; D: TRBD2; V: TRBV29-1; size: .; DNA: TGCAGCGTTGAACCAGCGGTTACTAGCGGGAGGTTGCAGTTCTTC; CDR3: CSVEPAVTSGRLQFF
J: TRBJ2-7; D: .; V: TRBV29-1; size: few; DNA: TGCAGCGTTGAAGGAACGGGGGACGAGCAGTACTTC; CDR3: CSVEGTGDEQYF
J: TRBJ1-3; D: TRBD1; V: TRBV30; size: .; DNA: TGTGCCTGGACCGGACAGGGGACTGGAAACACCATATATTTT; CDR3: CAWTGQGTGNTIYF
J: TRBJ1-1; D: .; V: TRBV7-9; size: .; DNA: TGTGCCAGGGACAACCTAAACACTGAAGCTTTCTTT; CDR3: CARDNLNTEAFF
J: TRBJ2-3; D: .; V: TRBV4-2; size: .; DNA: TGTGCCAGCAGCCAAGAGAGGAGGTCTAGCACAGATACGCAGTATTTT; CDR3: CASSQERRSSTDTQYF
J: TRBJ2-6; D: TRBD1; V: TRBV9; size: few; DNA: TGTGCCAGCAGCGTGAGGGAGAGGGGGCCTGGGGCCAACGTCCTGACTTTC; CDR3: CASSVRERGPGANVLTF
J: TRBJ2-7; D: .; V: TRBV19; size: .; DNA: TGTGCCAGTCTCTACGAGCAGTACTTC; CDR3: CASLYEQYF
J: TRBJ2-3; D: .; V: TRBV4-1; size: once; DNA: TGCGCCAGCAGCCAAGAATCCGGCACAGATACGCAGTATTTT; CDR3: CASSQESGTDTQYF
J: TRBJ1-3; D: .; V: TRBV30; size: few; DNA: TGTGCCTGGAGTTCCGGGGCTGGAAACACCATATATTTT; CDR3: CAWSSGAGNTIYF
J: TRBJ2-7; D: .; V: TRBV6-5; size: .; DNA: TGTGCCAGCAGGCTTGATGCGGGACGGACCTACGAGCAGTACTTC; CDR3: CASRLDAGRTYEQYF
J: TRBJ1-3; D: .; V: TRBV5-1; size: .; DNA: TGCGCCAGCAGCCCAGATTTCAACACCATATATTTT; CDR3: CASSPDFNTIYF
J: TRBJ1-1; D: TRBD1; V: TRBV5-4; size: once; DNA: TGTGCCAGCAGCTTGACAGGGGGCGCAACGGGTGAAGCTTTCTTT; CDR3: CASSLTGGATGEAFF
J: TRBJ2-5; D: .; V: TRBV2; size: .; DNA: TGTGCCAGCAGTCCGACGGGAGAGACCCAGTACTTC; CDR3: CASSPTGETQYF
J: TRBJ2-2; D: .; V: TRBV6-4; size: .; DNA: TGTGCCAGCAGTGACAGGCAGGCCGGGGAGCTGTTTTTT; CDR3: CASSDRQAGELFF
J: TRBJ2-5; D: .; V: TRBV30; size: few; DNA: TGTGCCTGGAGTGAGGGGGAGACCCAGTACTTC; CDR3: CAWSEGETQYF
J: TRBJ2-1; D: TRBD1; V: TRBV10-3; size: .; DNA: TGTGCCATCAGTGATGGGGACAGGGGTTTGGATGAGCAGTTCTTC; CDR3: CAISDGDRGLDEQFF
J: TRBJ1-1; D: TRBD1; V: TRBV6-1; size: .; DNA: TGTGCCAGCAGTGAAGTGGACAGGGGGGCTTTCTTT; CDR3: CASSEVDRGAFF
J: TRBJ2-7; D: .; V: TRBV4-2; size: .; DNA: TGTGCCAGCAGCCAAGAAAATGGCGGCGAGCAGTACTTC; CDR3: CASSQENGGEQYF
J: TRBJ2-7; D: .; V: TRBV7-6; size: .; DNA: TGTGCCAGCAGCCTCAGTAGGGGTTACGAGCAGTACTTC; CDR3: CASSLSRGYEQYF
J: TRBJ2-3; D: TRBD2; V: TRBV4-2; size: .; DNA: TGTGCCAGCAGCCAAGGAGGGACTAGCGATAGCACAGATACGCAGTATTTT; CDR3: CASSQGGTSDSTDTQYF
J: TRBJ2-3; D: TRBD2; V: TRBV27; size: once; DNA: TGTGCCAGCCAACTAGCGGGAGAAAATACGCAGTATTTT; CDR3: CASQLAGENTQYF
J: TRBJ1-2; D: .; V: TRBV10-1; size: .; DNA: TGCGCTTGGAGGGGCCATGGATCTGGCTACACCTTC; CDR3: CAWRGHGSGYTF
J: TRBJ2-5; D: .; V: TRBV5-1; size: .; DNA: TGCGCCAGCAGCTTTTGGTCAGGGATGAAAGAGACCCAGTACTTC; CDR3: CASSFWSGMKETQYF
J: TRBJ2-5; D: .; V: TRBV25-1; size: .; DNA: TGTGCCAGCAGTGAAGAGGGTAGCACCTGGGCCCAGTACTTC; CDR3: CASSEEGSTWAQYF
J: TRBJ2-5; D: .; V: TRBV10-3; size: .; DNA: TGTGCCATCGGCGGGTACCAAGAGACCCAGTACTTC; CDR3: CAIGGYQETQYF
J: TRBJ1-6; D: TRBD1; V: TRBV14; size: .; DNA: TGTGCCAGCAGCCAAGAGGTGCGGGACAGCCAACCTCCCGATAATTCACCCCTCCACTTT; CDR3: CASSQEVRDSQPPDNSPLHF
J: TRBJ2-5; D: TRBD1; V: TRBV27; size: .; DNA: TGTGCCAGCAATCTCTCGACAGGGGGCGACGAGACCCAGTACTTC; CDR3: CASNLSTGGDETQYF
J: TRBJ1-2; D: .; V: TRBV30; size: few; DNA: TGTGCCTGGAATAGACCGGGTTCCACCCACTATGGCTACACCTTC; CDR3: CAWNRPGSTHYGYTF